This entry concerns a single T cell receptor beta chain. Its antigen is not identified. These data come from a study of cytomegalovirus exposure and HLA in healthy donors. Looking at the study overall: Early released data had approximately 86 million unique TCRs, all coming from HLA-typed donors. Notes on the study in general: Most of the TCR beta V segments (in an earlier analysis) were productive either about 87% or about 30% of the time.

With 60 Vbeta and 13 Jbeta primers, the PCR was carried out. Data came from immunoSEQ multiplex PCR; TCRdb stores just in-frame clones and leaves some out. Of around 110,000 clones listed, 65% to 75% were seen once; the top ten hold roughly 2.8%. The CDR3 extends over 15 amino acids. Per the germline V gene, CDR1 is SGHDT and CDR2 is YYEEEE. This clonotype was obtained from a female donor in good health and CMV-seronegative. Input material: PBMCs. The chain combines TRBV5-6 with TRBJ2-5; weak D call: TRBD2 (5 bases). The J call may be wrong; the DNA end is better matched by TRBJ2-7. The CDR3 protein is CASSLAPGDSYEQYF. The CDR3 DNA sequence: TGTGCCAGCAGCTTGGCCCCCGGGGACTCCTACGAGCAGTACTTC.